This T cell receptor beta chain is from a study of blood T cells in healthy people across ages. Study-level results: Naive T cell percentage showed a strong correlation with the diversity of TCR beta.

CDR1 MDHEN and CDR2 SYDVKM come from the germline V gene. The V and J ends lost 6 bases and 16 bases respectively, with 18 bases between them. The CDR3 runs to 12 residues. Comment on this clonotype: Its specificity is not known.

Primers used in a second PCR of roughly 6 to 11 cycles were a sample-barcoded 5' primer and a J-beta primer mix. TCRdb processed the 5' RACE reads anew with MiXCR; each CDR3 protein has one entry. The sample includes approximately 800,000 distinct CDR3 sequences, about 45% of them seen just once. The specimen was blood. The sequence derives from a man aged 80 or over in good health. This chain joins TRBV28 and TRBJ1-4, with unresolved D. The CDR3 reads CASSPSTRMAFF. Written as DNA, the CDR3 is TGTGCCAGCAGCCCCTCAACCCGGATGGCGTTTTTT.